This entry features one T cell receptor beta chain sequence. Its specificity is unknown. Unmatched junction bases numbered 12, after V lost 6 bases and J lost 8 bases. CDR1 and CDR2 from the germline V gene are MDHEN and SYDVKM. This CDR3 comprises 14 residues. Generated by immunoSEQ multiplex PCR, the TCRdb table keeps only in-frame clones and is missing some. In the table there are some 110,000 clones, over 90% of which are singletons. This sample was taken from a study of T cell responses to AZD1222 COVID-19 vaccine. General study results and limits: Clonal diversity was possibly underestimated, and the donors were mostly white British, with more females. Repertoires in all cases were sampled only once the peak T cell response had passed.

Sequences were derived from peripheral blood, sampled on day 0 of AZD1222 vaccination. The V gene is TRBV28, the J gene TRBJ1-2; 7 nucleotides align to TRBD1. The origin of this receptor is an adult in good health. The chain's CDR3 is CASSELGQSNGYTF. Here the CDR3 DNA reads TGTGCCAGCAGCGAGCTGGGACAGTCGAACGGCTACACCTTC.